The 21 T cell receptor beta chains below come from one sample, sequenced in a study of blood T cell repertoires in COVID-19. TCRdb keeps only in-frame clones here, not all; method: immunoSEQ multiplex PCR. The repertoire holds approximately 260,000 clones, with approximately 80% as singletons. Material for sequencing was peripheral blood. The origin of the receptors is an elderly woman with acute or convalescent COVID-19.

The rearrangement uses TRBV18 and TRBJ2-7, with 7 positions matching TRBD2. V was clipped by 2 bases and J by 6 bases; unmatched bases: 7. Germline V lookup: CDR1 KGHSH, CDR2 LQKENI. This CDR3 is built from 14 residues. The CDR3 nucleotides read TGTGCCAGCTCACCAGCGGGGGTAGCGACCGAGCAGTACTTC. Protein product: CASSPAGVATEQYF.

The chain has TRBV5-1 and TRBJ2-2; D not certain. The V end lost 2 bases, the J end lost 4 bases, and 6 bases lay between the germline ends. Germline V gene sequence: CDR1 SGHRS, CDR2 YFSETQ. The CDR3 runs to 13 residues. Here the CDR3 reads CASSFSITGELFF. The CDR3 region has the DNA TGCGCCAGCAGCTTCAGTATCACCGGGGAGCTGTTTTTT.

The genes are TRBV30 and TRBJ2-6, with 11 bases aligning to TRBD1. The CDR3 is 17 amino acids. With 0 bases clipped from V and 0 bases from J, the junction kept 1 base outside the gene matches. Germline assignment: CDR1 GTSNPN and CDR2 SVGIG (reference sequence). The CDR3 DNA reads as TGTGCCTGGAGTGTGGGGACAGGGGGCTCTGGGGCCAACGTCCTGACTTTC. Amino acids: CAWSVGTGGSGANVLTF.

The chain combines TRBV5-6 with TRBJ2-7, with 8 bases matching TRBD2. Trimming took 0 bases from V and 0 from J; bases not matched to a gene: 5. Germline V lookup: CDR1 SGHDT, CDR2 YYEEEE. This CDR3 is built from 16 residues. The CDR3 DNA follows: TGTGCCAGCAGCTTGGGTGGAGCGGGGGTCTCCTACGAGCAGTACTTC. The encoded protein is CASSLGGAGVSYEQYF.

Points on this clone: The identical CDR3 is also encoded by other nucleotide sequences in the sample. This chain connects TRBV5-1 to TRBJ2-2, with D maybe TRBD2 (5 bases). Germline V CDR1 and CDR2: SGHRS, YFSETQ. The V and J ends lost 4 bases and 4 bases respectively, with 14 bases between them. This CDR3 region has 15 residues. The CDR3 DNA sequence: TGCGCCAGCAGCCTCGGGTCAGGAGGCACCGGGGAGCTGTTTTTT. As protein: CASSLGSGGTGELFF.

The chain employs TRBV28 and TRBJ2-7; 9 bases are shared with TRBD1. Germline V gene sequence: CDR1 MDHEN, CDR2 SYDVKM. V dropped 6 bases and J dropped 5; count of bases not matched to a gene: 8. CDR3 size: 14 residues. The CDR3 coding sequence is TGTGCCAGCAGACCCACAGGGGGCGTGAACGAGCAGTACTTC. Translating it yields CASRPTGGVNEQYF.

V usage is TRBV10-1 and J usage is TRBJ2-3; TRBD1 agrees at 9 bases. Germline CDR1 WNHNN, CDR2 SYGVQD (reference sequence). With V trimmed by 0 bases and J by 4 bases, 11 bases remained unmatched. The CDR3 is 18 amino acids. The CDR3 loop is CASSESKGTGIGADTQYF. CDR3 DNA: TGCGCCAGCAGTGAGTCGAAAGGGACAGGGATAGGGGCAGATACGCAGTATTTT.

This sequence joins TRBV15 and TRBJ1-5, with D unclear. V lost 5 bases to trimming and J lost 6 bases, with 17 bases between them. CDR3 size: 15 residues. Looked up from germline, CDR1 is LNHNV and CDR2 is YYDKDF (reference sequence). The CDR3 sequence is CATSLTRDGGQPQHF. CDR3 DNA sequence: TGTGCCACCAGCCTGACGAGAGATGGAGGTCAGCCCCAGCATTTT.

The chain recombines TRBV14 with TRBJ1-3, with a possible D match to TRBD1 (6 bases). The V and J ends lost 4 bases and 4 bases respectively, with 11 bases between them. The CDR3 spans 14 residues. Germline V gene data show CDR1 as SGHDN and CDR2 as FVKESK. The CDR3 loop is CASSLRTVGNTIYF. The CDR3 nucleotides read TGTGCCAGCAGCCTTAGGACAGTGGGAAACACCATATATTTT.

The chain recombines TRBV29-1 with TRBJ1-5, with D possibly matching TRBD1 (5 bases). Germline assignment: CDR1 SQVTM and CDR2 ANQGSEA. The CDR3 has 14 amino acids. V lost 4 bases to trimming and J lost 5 bases, with 15 bases between them. The CDR3 region is CSVAGGGSDQPQHF. DNA of the CDR3: TGCAGCGTTGCCGGGGGGGGGTCGGATCAGCCCCAGCATTTT.

The gene calls are TRBV19 and TRBJ1-3; the D is unclear. From germline, CDR1 is LNHDA and CDR2 SQIVND (reference sequence). The CDR3 has 15 residues. V was trimmed by 1 base and J by 0 bases, leaving 7 bases between them. The CDR3 coding sequence is TGTGCCAGTAGTATAGCCGCCAGCTCTGGAAACACCATATATTTT. It encodes CASSIAASSGNTIYF.

The chain carries TRBV6-5 and TRBJ2-2; 10 bases map to TRBD2. CDR1 is MNHEY, CDR2 SVGAGI, per germline. The CDR3 length is 16 residues. V shed 4 bases and J 7 bases; nucleotides not matched to a gene: 9. CDR3 in DNA: TGTGCCAGCAGTTTTACGAGCGGGGGGGCCGGCGGGGAGCTGTTTTTT. This codes for CASSFTSGGAGGELFF.

The J gene is TRBJ1-2, the V gene TRBV6-6; TRBD1 matches 8 bases. V trimming: 6 bases; J trimming: 1 base; junction bases outside the gene matches: 4. The germline gives CDR1 MNHNY, CDR2 SVGAGI (reference sequence). The CDR3 runs to 14 residues. CDR3 in amino acids: CASRTGDFNYGYTF. As DNA, the CDR3 is TGTGCCAGCAGGACAGGGGACTTTAACTATGGCTACACCTTC.

This chain joins TRBV7-8 and TRBJ1-2, with a possible D match to TRBD1 (5 bases). CDR1 and CDR2 (germline): SGHVS, FQNEAQ. Trimming removed 5 bases from V and 1 base from J, with 14 bases in between. CDR3 length: 15 amino acids. The chain's CDR3 is CASSTPEDINYGYTF. CDR3 nucleotides: TGTGCCAGCAGCACCCCCGAGGACATTAACTATGGCTACACCTTC.

This clone showed up just a few times. The DNA for the CDR3 is TGTGCCAGCAGTAAGGGGCCCGCCTATGGCTACACCTTC. The encoded protein is CASSKGPAYGYTF. The chain has TRBV12-3 or TRBV12-4 and TRBJ1-2; D possibly corresponds to TRBD1 (5 bases). The germline V and J ends were trimmed by 5 bases and 4 bases, with 11 bases remaining between them. The CDR3 is 13 amino acids.

The chain has TRBV15 and TRBJ1-2; 9 nucleotides match TRBD1. This CDR3 has 16 amino acids. V trimming: 0 bases; J trimming: 6 bases; junction bases outside the gene matches: 8. Per the germline V gene, CDR1 is LNHNV and CDR2 is YYDKDF (reference sequence). The CDR3, as DNA: TGTGCCACCAGCAGAGATACAGGGGGCAAGGAACATGGCTACACCTTC. Translated, it gives CATSRDTGGKEHGYTF.

This sequence joins TRBV11-2 and TRBJ2-7; D possibly corresponds to TRBD1 (6 bases). Per the germline V gene, CDR1 is SGHAT and CDR2 is FQNNGV. The ends were cut back, 0 bases at V and 2 bases at J, with 17 bases in the middle. The CDR3 totals 17 residues. The CDR3 here is CASSLDSFQGKTYEQYF. CDR3 nucleotide sequence: TGTGCCAGCAGCTTAGATAGTTTTCAGGGGAAAACCTACGAGCAGTACTTC.

The chain links TRBV4-1 to TRBJ2-5; D is undetermined. CDR1 and CDR2 (germline): MGHRA, YSYEKL. V lost 4 bases and J lost 2, with 14 bases in between. The CDR3 spans 15 residues. The CDR3 loop reads CASSLGPQPQETQYF. CDR3 nucleotides: TGCGCCAGCAGCCTTGGGCCGCAACCTCAAGAGACCCAGTACTTC.

The V gene is TRBV19, the J gene TRBJ2-6; TRBD1 is a possible D gene (5 bases). CDR1 LNHDA and CDR2 SQIVND come from the germline V gene (reference sequence). The CDR3 is made up of 18 amino acids. V was trimmed by 7 bases and J by 0 bases, leaving 19 bases between them. This CDR3 is CASTPTVYGDSGANVLTF. CDR3 DNA: TGTGCCAGTACCCCGACAGTTTACGGAGACTCTGGGGCCAACGTCCTGACTTTC.

The chain couples TRBV3-1 (or the pseudogene TRBV3-2) to TRBJ2-2, with 7 positions matching TRBD2. The CDR3 runs 14 residues. Germline CDR1 and CDR2: LGHDT and YNNKEL (reference sequence). V shed 2 bases and J 6 bases; nucleotides not matched to a gene: 3. The CDR3 DNA sequence: TGTGCCAGCAGCCAACGGGACTACCCCGGGGAGCTGTTTTTT. It is translated as CASSQRDYPGELFF.

The J gene is TRBJ2-2, the V gene TRBV19; 12 bases align to TRBD2. The germline V gene encodes CDR1 LNHDA and CDR2 SQIVND (reference sequence). V lost 4 bases to trimming and J lost 8 bases; unmatched junction nucleotides: 14. The CDR3 has 18 residues. The CDR3 spells CASSTGGLAGTPRGELFF. Written as DNA, the CDR3 is TGTGCCAGTAGTACCGGAGGACTAGCGGGAACCCCAAGGGGGGAGCTGTTTTTT.